The 24 T cell receptor beta chains given below trace back to one sample, sequenced in a study of blood T cells in healthy people across ages. Then a second PCR, running about 6 to 12 cycles, was carried out with a sample-barcoded 5' primer and a J-beta primer mix. TCRdb called the 5' RACE reads again in MiXCR, with one record for every CDR3 protein. The sample has roughly 1,800,000 distinct CDR3 sequences; roughly 52% are singletons. Sequenced material: blood. The receptors originated from a woman aged 40 to 55 in good health.

This chain links TRBV6-2 or TRBV6-3 with TRBJ1-5, with 8 nucleotides matching TRBD1. The CDR3 is made up of 14 amino acids. Germline V lookup: CDR1 MNHEY, CDR2 SVGEGT. The V and J ends lost 8 bases and 1 base, in that order; junction bases with no gene match: 4. CDR3 coding DNA: TGTGCCAGCCATCGGACAGGGAGCAATCAGCCCCAGCATTTT. Encoded protein: CASHRTGSNQPQHF.

The J gene is TRBJ1-2, the V gene TRBV7-2; D is uncertain. V was pared by 4 bases and J by 1 base, with 7 bases between. Looked up from germline, CDR1 is SGHTA and CDR2 is FQGNSA. The CDR3 is 13 residues long. The CDR3 sequence: CASSSSYNYGYTF. CDR3 sequence (DNA): TGTGCCAGCAGCTCCAGTTATAACTATGGCTACACCTTC. Looking up the rest from reference TRBV7-2 and TRBJ1-2 gives the full variable domain: GAGVSQSPSNKVTEKGKDVELRCDPISGHTALYWYRQSLGQGLEFLIYFQGNSAPDKSGLPSDRFSAERTGGSVSTLTIQRTQQEDSAVYLCASSSSYNYGYTFGSGTRLTVV.

Written as DNA, the CDR3 is TGCGCCAGCAGCTTGCCCATGGACAATTCACTGAACACTGAAGCTTTCTTT. It is translated as CASSLPMDNSLNTEAFF. This sequence joins TRBV5-1 and TRBJ1-1, with D maybe TRBD1 (5 bases). This CDR3 comprises 17 residues. V was clipped by 1 base and J by 0 bases, with 16 bases between them. The germline V gene has CDR1 SGHRS and CDR2 YFSETQ.

This clonotype was seen repeatedly, ten times or more. The chain recombines TRBV4-3 with TRBJ2-7, with D unresolved. CDR1 and CDR2 from the germline V gene are LGHNA and YSLEER. CDR3 length: 13 amino acids. Between the trimmed V and J ends, which lost 0 bases and 4 bases, there was a span of 7 bases. The CDR3 protein is CASSQEDGYEQYF. The CDR3 DNA reads TGCGCCAGCAGCCAAGAAGACGGGTACGAGCAGTACTTC.

The chain is built from TRBV28 and TRBJ1-5, with a possible D match to TRBD1 (5 bases). The CDR3 consists of 16 residues. CDR1 MDHEN and CDR2 SYDVKM come from the germline V gene. Trimming took off 11 bases at V and 0 bases at J, with 20 bases between the two ends. CDR3 residues: CAHTLGGGFSNQPQHF. DNA of the CDR3: TGTGCCCACACATTGGGCGGGGGATTTAGCAATCAGCCCCAGCATTTT. The variable domain in full, with the rest retrieved from reference TRBV28 and TRBJ1-5, is DVKVTQSSRYLVKRTGEKVFLECVQDMDHENMFWYRQDPGLGLRLIYFSYDVKMKEKGDIPEGYSVSREKKERFSLILESASTNQTSMYLCAHTLGGGFSNQPQHFGDGTRLSIL.

This clonotype was counted only a few times. The chain links TRBV29-1 to TRBJ2-4, with D possibly matching TRBD1 (6 bases). In germline, CDR1 is SQVTM, CDR2 ANQGSEA. V lost 4 bases and J 4 bases, leaving 14 bases between the germline ends. The CDR3 is 14 residues long. Written as DNA, the CDR3 is TGCAGCGTTGTCCCTGGACAGATAAAAAACATTCAGTACTTC. It codes for CSVVPGQIKNIQYF.

The chain is built from TRBV7-9 and TRBJ1-6; D may be TRBD1 (5 bases). Germline V gene lookup returns CDR1 SEHNR and CDR2 FQNEAQ (reference sequence). Trimming pared 4 bases from V and 7 bases from J, leaving 14 bases between. This CDR3 has 15 residues. CDR3 sequence: CASSSMGGGNSPLHF. The CDR3 DNA reads as TGTGCCAGCAGCTCGATGGGGGGAGGGAATTCACCCCTCCACTTT. The full variable domain, rest sourced from reference TRBV7-9 and TRBJ1-6, is DTGVSQNPRHKITKRGQNVTFRCDPISEHNRLYWYRQTLGQGPEFLTYFQNEAQLEKSRLLSDRFSAERPKGSFSTLEIQRTEQGDSAMYLCASSSMGGGNSPLHFGNGTRLTVT.

This chain's CDR3 is CSARHRVDTGELFF. For the CDR3, the DNA is TGCAGTGCCCGCCACAGGGTGGACACCGGGGAGCTGTTTTTT. V usage is TRBV20-1 and J usage is TRBJ2-2; maybe TRBD1 (6 bases). The CDR3 sequence is 14 residues long. The germline gives CDR1 DFQATT, CDR2 SNEGSKA (reference sequence). V dropped 6 bases and J dropped 3 bases, with 14 bases sitting between them.

V usage is TRBV28 and J usage is TRBJ1-6; D is unclear. Looked up from germline, CDR1 is MDHEN and CDR2 is SYDVKM. The V gene lost 5 bases and the J gene lost 10 bases, with 15 bases spanning the gap. CDR3 size: 14 residues. The CDR3 protein is CASSPPIGYSPLHF. As DNA, the CDR3 is TGTGCCAGCAGTCCCCCGATCGGGTACTCACCCCTCCACTTT.

The gene calls are TRBV6-1 and TRBJ2-6; D not resolved. The V and J ends lost 8 bases and 0 bases respectively, with 11 bases between them. CDR1 MNHNS and CDR2 SASEGT come from the germline V gene. This CDR3 has 15 amino acids. This chain's CDR3 is CASRPQSSGANVLTF. The CDR3 coding sequence is TGTGCCAGCCGCCCCCAGAGCTCTGGGGCCAACGTCCTGACTTTC.

The chain recombines TRBV27 with TRBJ2-4, with TRBD2 matching 12 bases. Trimming cost V 2 bases and J 0 bases; bases outside gene matches: 2. The CDR3 contains 17 residues. CDR1 is MNHEY, CDR2 SMNVEV, per germline (reference sequence). The CDR3 sequence is CASSLKTSGGAKNIQYF. The CDR3 DNA is TGTGCCAGCAGTTTAAAGACTAGCGGGGGAGCCAAAAACATTCAGTACTTC.

This clonotype appeared a few times. The genes are TRBV5-1 and TRBJ2-3; D tentatively fits TRBD1 or TRBD2 (5 bases each). Germline-derived CDR1 and CDR2 are SGHRS and YFSETQ. This CDR3 region has 13 residues. Between the trimmed V and J ends, which lost 5 bases and 10 bases, there was a span of 17 bases. CDR3 DNA sequence: TGCGCCAGCAGTATAGGGGAGCAAGGGCCGCAGTATTTT. Amino acids: CASSIGEQGPQYF.

Concerning this clonotype: A read error may produce the germline difference seen at one junction end. The chain uses TRBV27 and TRBJ2-4, with D possibly matching TRBD2 (5 bases). The CDR3 runs to 13 residues. Germline lookup yields CDR1 MNHEY and CDR2 SMNVEV (reference sequence). CDR3 loop: CTSSFRGAGEQYF. Written as DNA, the CDR3 is TGTACCAGCAGTTTCCGGGGAGCCGGTGAGCAGTACTTC.

V and J are TRBV12-3 or TRBV12-4 and TRBJ2-1; D may correspond to TRBD1 or TRBD2 (5 bases each). V shed 5 bases and J shed 10 bases, with 21 bases lying between them. The CDR3 has 15 amino acids. The CDR3 DNA reads TGTGCCAGCAGTCCCCGTGGGGGTCTACAATGGGAGCAGTTCTTC. Encoded protein: CASSPRGGLQWEQFF.

This clonotype appeared a few times. V gene TRBV29-1 combines with J gene TRBJ2-4; D is ambiguous. In germline, CDR1 is SQVTM, CDR2 ANQGSEA. V lost 6 bases and J lost 9, with 12 bases in between. The CDR3 length is 11 residues. CDR3 sequence (DNA): TGCAGCGTATCGGAGTTGAGCATTCAGTACTTC. Encoded protein: CSVSELSIQYF.

A word on this clonotype: Given a far larger clone just one base away, this is likely a sequencing read error. This rearrangement joins TRBV12-3 or TRBV12-4 to TRBJ2-7; the match to TRBD1 covers 10 bases. The CDR3 runs 14 residues. The CDR3 DNA follows: TGTGCCAACAGTTTAGGGACAGGGGCCTACGAGCAGTACTTC. Translation gives CANSLGTGAYEQYF.

This clonotype showed up just a few times. The chain recombines TRBV12-3 or TRBV12-4 with TRBJ2-5; 10 nucleotides line up with TRBD2. The junction had 6 bases not matched to a gene; V was cut back by 10 bases and J by 4 bases. The CDR3 sequence is 13 residues long. CDR3 in amino acids: CATLLAGRETQYF. CDR3 DNA: TGTGCCACCTTACTAGCGGGGAGAGAGACCCAGTACTTC.

The chain joins TRBV12-5 to TRBJ2-1; D is unresolved. Trimming took off 4 bases at V and 8 bases at J, with 6 bases between the two ends. The CDR3 sequence is 11 residues long. In germline, CDR1 is LGHNT, CDR2 FRNRAP. The DNA of the CDR3 is TGTGCTAGTGGTTCTGTGGATGAGCAGTTCTTC. Translated, it gives CASGSVDEQFF.

This rearrangement joins TRBV27 to TRBJ2-7; 7 bases agree with TRBD1. The V segment lost 5 bases and the J segment 3 bases; nucleotides outside the gene matches: 10. CDR3 length: 15 residues. Germline V gene sequence: CDR1 MNHEY, CDR2 SMNVEV (reference sequence). CDR3 bases: TGTGCCAGCAGTCCCCGGCAGGGGGAAGGCTACGAGCAGTACTTC. Its translation is CASSPRQGEGYEQYF.

Written as DNA, the CDR3 is TGCGCCAGCAGCCAAGACGTCAGACTCTCCTACGAGCAGTACTTC. Residues: CASSQDVRLSYEQYF. The J gene is TRBJ2-7, the V gene TRBV4-1; D not certain. The CDR3 runs 15 residues. Germline assignment: CDR1 MGHRA and CDR2 YSYEKL. V was shortened by 0 bases and J by 0 bases, with 9 bases between the two germline ends.

This chain links TRBV5-1 with TRBJ1-2; 11 bases are shared with TRBD1. V was pared by 4 bases and J by 6 bases, with 8 bases of the junction left unmatched. The CDR3 length is 15 residues. Germline V CDR1 and CDR2: SGHRS, YFSETQ. The DNA for the CDR3 is TGCGCCAGCAGCCTTGGCGGGGACAGGGGGAATGGCTACACCTTC. This sequence encodes CASSLGGDRGNGYTF. Looking up the rest from reference TRBV5-1 and TRBJ1-2 gives the full variable domain: KAGVTQTPRYLIKTRGQQVTLSCSPISGHRSVSWYQQTPGQGLQFLFEYFSETQRNKGNFPGRFSGRQFSNSRSEMNVSTLELGDSALYLCASSLGGDRGNGYTFGSGTRLTVV.

There are a few counts of this clonotype. The chain joins TRBV6-5 to TRBJ2-3, with D unresolved. The CDR3 consists of 16 residues. Germline CDR1 is MNHEY and CDR2 is SVGAGI. Between the trimmed V and J ends, which lost 3 bases and 0 bases, there was a span of 13 bases. This chain's CDR3 is CASSYTIAVSTDTQYF. The CDR3 DNA reads TGTGCCAGCAGTTATACGATAGCCGTCAGCACAGATACGCAGTATTTT.

The chain uses TRBV12-3 or TRBV12-4 and TRBJ2-1; 13 bases agree with TRBD2. The CDR3 sequence is 17 residues long. Losses at the gene ends were 6 bases for V and 4 bases for J; bases not matched to a gene: 9. This chain's CDR3 is CASRPSPGLAGYNEQFF. The CDR3 DNA reads as TGTGCCAGCAGACCCTCACCGGGACTAGCGGGGTACAATGAGCAGTTCTTC.

This clonotype was counted only a few times. This sequence joins TRBV7-2 and TRBJ1-1, with unresolved D. V lost 2 bases, J lost 0 bases, and 13 bases lay in between. Germline lookup yields CDR1 SGHTA and CDR2 FQGNSA. The CDR3 runs 16 residues. CDR3 coding DNA: TGTGCCAGCAGCTTAATGGCAGCGCGGGTGAACACTGAAGCTTTCTTT. It codes for CASSLMAARVNTEAFF.